This TCR beta chain was identified during a study of blood T cell repertoires in COVID-19 (dated by TCRdb to 2018 to 2020). Background on the whole study: Collaborator samples came from the United States, Italy and Spain and covered acute and convalescent phases of COVID-19. The prospective study material was composed of cDNA or gDNA derived from T cells, B-cell-depleted T cells, or PBMCs. Deeply sampled blood TCRbeta repertoires from subjects exposed to, actively infected with, or recovered from COVID-19 were included in the dataset. The repertoires were released in a freely available public database meant as a resource for research on the immune response to SARS-CoV-2. The samples were drawn from the first 160 participants of the ongoing ImmuneRACE study and from 1,254 subjects provided by 6 global collaborators. The sample metadata nearly always contained a de-identified subject ID, COVID-19 status, age in years and sex. Where available, HLA class I and class II types were taken from metadata supplied by the sample provider and were not determined by assay-based typing. What the research found in general, with its limitations: Clinical and demographic metadata were provided uncurated, with the amount varying by source and participant.

Turning to this clone: It has no known antigen specificity. No qualities accompany the bases; no much larger clone lies one base away.

The immunoSEQ Assay, a bias-controlled multiplex PCR, was used to amplify TCRbeta CDR3 regions from genomic DNA. In the paper's pipeline: The number of nucleated cells in each sample was estimated from the amplification of reference gene primers within the assay. Sequence reads were collapsed and filtered to measure the absolute abundance of every unique TCRbeta CDR3 rearrangement. For each sample, productive Simpson clonality was calculated as the square root of Simpson's diversity index over productive rearrangements. This is the immuneACCESS table as TCRdb keeps it, with only in-frame sequences that have V and J called. A part of the clones is gone; compared with another copy, unresolved V genes explain less than half, and the rest is unexplained. V and J calls and clone size are those listed in that table; D and trimming were worked out from the DNA. Here the sample has 250,000 to 350,000 clones; approximately 86% occur a single time. Around 13% of the sample lies in the top ten.

The CDR3 spans 15 residues, from the cysteine through the phenylalanine. The retained sequence is limited to the CDR3, 45 bases, with the frame set at the first base. Trimming accounts for 8 bases at V and 0 bases at J, while the number of junction bases matched to no gene is 6. Per the germline V gene, KGHDR is the CDR1 and SFDVKD is the CDR2. One collaborating source in Seattle enrolled patients while the patients were actively infected and followed the patients over time throughout the course of disease. Collaborating institutions collected whole blood in K2EDTA tubes following their own protocols. Collaborator samples were shipped for TCRbeta analysis as frozen whole blood, isolated PBMCs, or DNA extracted from either sample type.

The V and J genes are TRBV24-1 and TRBJ1-5, and 7 junction bases match TRBD1. The sequenced sample was peripheral blood. This TCR was recovered from a woman aged 70 to 79 with COVID-19, enrolled during active disease. The DNA sequence follows: TGTGCCACCAATGTTACAGGGGCTAGCAATCAGCCCCAGCATTTT. It codes for CATNVTGASNQPQHF.